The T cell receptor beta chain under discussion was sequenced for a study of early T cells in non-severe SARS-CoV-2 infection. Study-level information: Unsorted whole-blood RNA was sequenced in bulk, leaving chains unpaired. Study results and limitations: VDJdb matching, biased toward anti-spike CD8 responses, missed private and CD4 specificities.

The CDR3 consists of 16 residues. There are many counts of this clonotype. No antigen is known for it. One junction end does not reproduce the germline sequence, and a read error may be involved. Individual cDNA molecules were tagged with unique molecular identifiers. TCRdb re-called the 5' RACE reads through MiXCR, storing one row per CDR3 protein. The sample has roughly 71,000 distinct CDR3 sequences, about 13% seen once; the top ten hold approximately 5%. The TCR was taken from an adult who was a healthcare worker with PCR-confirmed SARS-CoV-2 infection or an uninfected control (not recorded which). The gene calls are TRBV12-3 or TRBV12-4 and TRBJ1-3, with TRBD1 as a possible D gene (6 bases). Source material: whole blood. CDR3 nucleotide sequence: TGTGCCAGCAGTTTCCAGGGGATGAGCTCTGAAAACACCATATATTTT. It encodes CASSFQGMSSENTIYF.